Shown below are 3 T cell receptor beta chains from a single sample sequenced in a study of cytomegalovirus exposure and HLA in healthy donors. With 60 Vbeta and 13 Jbeta primers, the PCR was carried out. The table came from immunoSEQ multiplex PCR; TCRdb's copy has only in-frame clones and leaves some out. The sample lists 150,000 to 200,000 clones, about 75% occurring once. The sample consisted of PBMCs. The receptor source for this set is a female donor in good health and CMV-seronegative.

This clone has just a few counts. V is TRBV12-5 and J is TRBJ2-7; maybe TRBD2 (5 bases). Trimming stripped 5 bases from V and 0 bases from J, with 11 bases between. CDR1 LGHNT and CDR2 FRNRAP come from the germline V gene. The CDR3 loop spans 14 amino acids. Here the CDR3 DNA reads TGTGCTAGTGGTGCCTCGGGATCCTCCTACGAGCAGTACTTC. Amino acids: CASGASGSSYEQYF.

The rearrangement joins TRBV5-6 to TRBJ2-7; no clear D gene. Trimming cost V 1 base and J 2 bases, with 4 bases left between them. The CDR3 is made up of 12 amino acids. Germline CDR1 SGHDT, CDR2 YYEEEE. The CDR3 DNA reads TGTGCCAGCAGCTTGCGTACCTACGAGCAGTACTTC. Protein product: CASSLRTYEQYF. Together with reference TRBV5-6 and TRBJ2-7, the CDR3 gives the full variable domain: DAGVTQSPTHLIKTRGQQVTLRCSPKSGHDTVSWYQQALGQGPQFIFQYYEEEERQRGNFPDRFSGHQFPNYSSELNVNALLLGDSALYLCASSLRTYEQYFGPGTRLTVT.

This clone was seen a few times. Within the sample, other DNA sequences also encode this same CDR3. This sequence joins TRBV6-5 and TRBJ1-1, with D possibly being TRBD1 (6 bases). V dropped 0 bases and J dropped 3 bases, with 11 bases sitting between them. The CDR3 has 15 residues. Germline V gene lookup returns CDR1 MNHEY and CDR2 SVGAGI. The CDR3 is CASSYSQGRDTEAFF. CDR3 bases: TGTGCCAGCAGTTACTCGCAGGGGAGGGACACTGAAGCTTTCTTT.